A selection of T cell receptor beta chains follows, all from one sample in a study of shared clonotypes between healthy human individuals. Libraries were prepared by immunoSEQ multiplex PCR; TCRdb keeps only in-frame clonotypes and omits some of them. The sample has roughly 770,000 clones, about 96% seen once; the top ten hold under 0.25%. Sequencing was done on a sample of naive CD8+ T cells sorted from blood. The receptor source for this set is a man aged 30 to 45 in good health. Each CDR3 is given with its conserved first and last residue. A D gene is named only where the DNA matches it firmly. The size field is filled for only some rows; it gives once, few, many or a size class.

TRBD2	-	TRBV27	TRBJ2-1	TGTGCCAGCAGTCCCCTGGCGGGAGAGCTCCATCCCACCTTAAACAATGAGCAGTTCTTC	CASSPLAGELHPTLNNEQFF
-	-	TRBV4-1	TRBJ2-2	TGCGCCAGCAGCCAATCGGGGACCGGGGAGCTGTTTTTT	CASSQSGTGELFF
TRBD1	-	TRBV7-9	TRBJ2-7	TGTGCCAGCAGCCTCCTGGGACAGCCCTACGAGCAGTACTTC	CASSLLGQPYEQYF
-	-	TRBV4-3	TRBJ2-3	TGCGCCAGCAGCCAAGATAGGGGGGGGAGTCTGCATACGCAGTATTTT	CASSQDRGGSLHTQYF
-	-	TRBV9	TRBJ2-1	TGTGCCAGCAGCGTAGTTCAGGGGCCGTACAATGAGCAGTTCTTC	CASSVVQGPYNEQFF
-	-	TRBV10-3	TRBJ1-2	TGTGCCATCAGGCGAGAGGGTTTGGACTATGGCTACACCTTC	CAIRREGLDYGYTF
-	once	TRBV5-1	TRBJ2-2	TGCGCCAGCAGTCAACCCAGGAAGTCCGGGGAGCTGTTTTTT	CASSQPRKSGELFF
-	-	TRBV25-1	TRBJ2-3	TGTGCCAGCAGCGAGGTCACCATAGATACGCAGTATTTT	CASSEVTIDTQYF
TRBD2	-	TRBV27	TRBJ2-1	TGTGCCAGCAGTCCACTAGCGGTTAGCTCCTACAATGAGCAGTTCTTC	CASSPLAVSSYNEQFF
-	-	TRBV9	TRBJ1-1	TGTGCCAGCGGGTCAGTAATTGGGCAGAACGTGAACACTGAAGCTTTCTTT	CASGSVIGQNVNTEAFF
TRBD2	-	TRBV7-9	TRBJ2-1	TGTGCCAGCAGCTTACCTCAGCGGGGAGGCGAGGCGGGCTACAATGAGCAGTTCTTC	CASSLPQRGGEAGYNEQFF
-	-	TRBV7-2	TRBJ2-7	TGTGCCAGCAGCTCCACAGGGATTAGCTCCTACGAGCAGTACTTC	CASSSTGISSYEQYF